This T cell receptor (beta chain) appears in the sequencing data of a study of T cell responses to AZD1222 COVID-19 vaccine. Study observations and caveats: Only 5 to 7 AZD1222 recipients were seropositive at baseline. Regions 160-218 and 743-854 dominated among vaccine-associated CD4 TCRs spanning spike. Vaccination with two AZD1222 doses was followed by a rise in Spike-specific TCR breadth and depth.

Pooled samples include second doses given at about 4 or 12 weeks. Sequenced by immunoSEQ multiplex PCR; TCRdb stores in-frame clones only, minus some. The sample includes 90,000 to 120,000 clones, nearly 90% seen only once; the top ten take 2% to 3%. With V trimmed by 7 bases and J by 7 bases, 4 bases remained unmatched. The CDR3 runs to 13 residues. The germline gives CDR1 MNHEY, CDR2 SVGAGI. This clone occurred a few times. Its cognate antigen is unknown. The chain uses TRBV6-5 and TRBJ2-1; TRBD2 matches 10 bases. Specimen: peripheral blood, collected 28 days after the second AZD1222 dose. The receptor was derived from an adult who received the AZD1222 COVID-19 vaccine. The CDR3 sequence: CASKELAGNEQFF. In DNA form, the CDR3 reads TGTGCCAGCAAAGAACTAGCGGGAAATGAGCAGTTCTTC.